This T cell receptor beta chain was recorded in a study of response to subunit inactivated influenza vaccine. Study-wide points: The study's authors posited that every seasonal influenza vaccination enlists few new T cells.

TCRdb re-analysed the RT-PCR reads in MiXCR, keeping a single row per CDR3 protein. The sample holds about 500,000 distinct CDR3 sequences; approximately 15% are singletons and the top ten take less than 4%. This clonotype was found a few times. The antigen is not known. This TCR came from a man aged 50-75 years who received an inactivated influenza vaccine. The sequencing used CD4+ T cells sorted from PBMCs, collected roughly 24 months after vaccination.

The CDR3 spells CASSLTRDRGTDTQYF. Written as DNA, the CDR3 is TGTGCCAGCAGTCTAACTCGGGACAGGGGCACAGATACGCAGTATTTT. The gene calls are TRBV12-3 or TRBV12-4 and TRBJ2-3; 9 bases line up with TRBD1. Trimming cost V 5 bases and J 1 base; bases outside gene matches: 7. CDR3 length equals 16 residues.